Below are 31 T cell receptor beta chains sequenced from a single sample in a study of T-cell memory formation after mild COVID-19. Each CDR3 protein is one row after TCRdb ran MiXCR on the 5' RACE reads. Of around 260,000 distinct CDR3 sequences listed, about 16% are singletons. Material: PBMCs or a T cell subset sorted from them (not recorded which). The receptors stem from a young man who had mild COVID-19 (a few samples of this study predate the infection). Cell type and time point are not known.

This chain joins TRBV7-2 and TRBJ2-1; D might be TRBD2 (6 bases). V gave up 5 bases and J gave up 9 bases, with 17 bases separating them. The CDR3 runs 14 residues. Germline V gene data show CDR1 as SGHTA and CDR2 as FQGNSA. The CDR3 spells CASSPGGSRGEQFF. The CDR3 DNA reads TGTGCCAGCAGCCCCGGAGGGAGTCGAGGTGAGCAGTTCTTC.

This sequence joins TRBV5-1 and TRBJ1-1; the D gene is possibly TRBD1 (5 bases). CDR3 length equals 14 residues. Trimming pared 4 bases from V and 1 base from J, leaving 11 bases between. Germline CDR1 reads SGHRS; CDR2 reads YFSETQ. The CDR3 spells CASSPLDRNTEAFF. The CDR3 DNA follows: TGCGCCAGCAGCCCACTAGACAGGAACACTGAAGCTTTCTTT. Full variable domain (missing parts from reference TRBV5-1 and TRBJ1-1): KAGVTQTPRYLIKTRGQQVTLSCSPISGHRSVSWYQQTPGQGLQFLFEYFSETQRNKGNFPGRFSGRQFSNSRSEMNVSTLELGDSALYLCASSPLDRNTEAFFGQGTRLTVV.

This sequence joins TRBV20-1 and TRBJ2-5, with 9 bases aligning to TRBD2. Trimming removed 0 bases from V and 5 bases from J; junction bases left unmatched: 10. This CDR3 has 16 amino acids. Germline CDR1 DFQATT, CDR2 SNEGSKA (reference sequence). This CDR3 is CSARDSGSVHWETQYF. The CDR3 nucleotides read TGCAGTGCTAGAGATAGCGGGAGCGTTCATTGGGAGACCCAGTACTTC.

This sequence joins TRBV7-9 and TRBJ1-1; D is possibly TRBD1 (5 bases). The CDR3 runs 14 residues. Looked up from germline, CDR1 is SEHNR and CDR2 is FQNEAQ (reference sequence). V was clipped by 5 bases and J by 6 bases, with 16 bases between them. CDR3 amino acids: CASSTPYSGPEAFF. The CDR3 nucleotides read TGTGCCAGCAGCACACCGTATTCGGGGCCTGAAGCTTTCTTT.

This clonotype was detected a few times. J is TRBJ2-1 and V is TRBV5-5, with 9 bases identical to TRBD1. V shed 4 bases, J shed 1 base, and the junction held 6 bases outside the gene matches. The CDR3 has 16 residues. Germline CDR1 is SGHKS and CDR2 is YYEKEE (reference sequence). CDR3 loop: CASSNTGTGSYNEQFF. The DNA for the CDR3 is TGTGCCAGCAGCAACACCGGGACAGGGTCCTACAATGAGCAGTTCTTC.

Only a few counts were recorded for this clonotype. The chain links TRBV5-1 to TRBJ2-7; 8 bases match TRBD2. The CDR3 has 15 residues. Germline V lookup: CDR1 SGHRS, CDR2 YFSETQ. Trimming cost V 2 bases and J 4 bases; bases outside gene matches: 8. The CDR3 coding sequence is TGCGCCAGCAGCTTTTGGCGGGGGGCCACATACGAGCAGTACTTC. Protein: CASSFWRGATYEQYF. The full variable domain, completed using reference TRBV5-1 and TRBJ2-7, is KAGVTQTPRYLIKTRGQQVTLSCSPISGHRSVSWYQQTPGQGLQFLFEYFSETQRNKGNFPGRFSGRQFSNSRSEMNVSTLELGDSALYLCASSFWRGATYEQYFGPGTRLTVT.

This chain links TRBV5-8 with TRBJ2-7; D is tentatively TRBD1 or TRBD2 (5 bases each). V was shortened by 0 bases and J by 0 bases, with 7 bases between the two germline ends. The CDR3 runs to 14 residues. CDR1 is SGHTS, CDR2 YDEGEE, per germline. CDR3 residues: CASSLAGTSYEQYV. CDR3 coding DNA: TGTGCCAGCAGCTTGGCAGGGACCTCCTACGAGCAGTACGTC.

The gene calls are TRBV10-3 and TRBJ1-1, with D perhaps matching TRBD1 (5 bases). Germline-derived CDR1 and CDR2 are ENHRY and SYGVKD. The CDR3 spans 11 residues. V was shortened by 8 bases and J by 8 bases, with 12 bases between the two germline ends. The CDR3 DNA sequence: TGTGCCATCGGTCGGGGCCGAGAAGCTTTCTTT. It is translated as CAIGRGREAFF.

A few counts support this clonotype. V gene TRBV18 combines with J gene TRBJ1-4; weak D call: TRBD1 (5 bases). Germline V lookup: CDR1 KGHSH, CDR2 LQKENI. The CDR3 totals 13 residues. The V and J ends lost 2 bases and 6 bases respectively, with 7 bases between them. The CDR3 loop is CASSPVTDEKLFF. CDR3 in DNA: TGTGCCAGCTCACCAGTGACAGATGAAAAACTGTTTTTT. The entire variable domain, with the rest obtained from reference TRBV18 and TRBJ1-4, is as follows: NAGVMQNPRHLVRRRGQEARLRCSPMKGHSHVYWYRQLPEEGLKFMVYLQKENIIDESGMPKERFSAEFPKEGPSILRIQQVVRGDSAAYFCASSPVTDEKLFFGSGTQLSVL.

V usage is TRBV30 and J usage is TRBJ2-3; 10 bases match TRBD1. Germline trimming cut 4 bases from V and 2 bases from J; bases unmatched to any gene: 6. The CDR3 covers 15 residues. In germline, CDR1 is GTSNPN, CDR2 SVGIG (reference sequence). CDR3 nucleotide sequence: TGTGCCTGGACCCCGGGGACAGGGGCCACAGATACGCAGTATTTT. It encodes CAWTPGTGATDTQYF.

The rearrangement joins TRBV7-2 to TRBJ2-1; D not certain. The CDR3 is 12 residues long. Trimming removed 0 bases at V and 10 bases at J, with 7 bases between. Germline V gene sequence: CDR1 SGHTA, CDR2 FQGNSA. The CDR3 nucleotides are TGTGCCAGCAGCTTAGCGGTGGGGGAGCAGTTCTTC. Translation: CASSLAVGEQFF.

This clonotype was counted a few times. This sequence joins TRBV7-2 and TRBJ2-7; TRBD1 aligns across 8 bases. The CDR3 spans 14 residues. Germline V CDR1 and CDR2: SGHTA, FQGNSA. V lost 1 base, J lost 1 base, and 0 bases stayed unmatched. CDR3 nucleotide sequence: TGTGCCAGCAGCTTAGACAGGGGGTCCTACGAGCAGTACTTC. It codes for CASSLDRGSYEQYF.

This clonotype occurred many times. The rearrangement joins TRBV2 to TRBJ2-7; D not certain. Trimming took 3 bases from V and 2 from J, leaving 5 bases between them. Germline V gene data show CDR1 as SNHLY and CDR2 as FYNNEI. CDR3 length: 12 residues. The CDR3 DNA is TGTGCCAGCAGTGAGTCCGCCTACGAGCAGTACTTC. Translating gives CASSESAYEQYF. The full variable domain, in which reference TRBV2 and TRBJ2-7 provide the parts outside the CDR3, is EPEVTQTPSHQVTQMGQEVILRCVPISNHLYFYWYRQILGQKVEFLVSFYNNEISEKSEIFDDQFSVERPDGSNFTLKIRSTKLEDSAMYFCASSESAYEQYFGPGTRLTVT.

This clonotype occurred a few times. This rearrangement joins TRBV5-5 to TRBJ2-7; no definite D call. The CDR3 has 15 residues. Trimming cost V 2 bases and J 5 bases, with 17 bases left between them. Looked up from germline, CDR1 is SGHKS and CDR2 is YYEKEE (reference sequence). CDR3 loop: CASSLGPGPIHEQYV. CDR3 nucleotides: TGTGCCAGCAGCTTAGGACCCGGGCCCATCCACGAGCAGTACGTC.

This clonotype has just a few counts. This chain links TRBV10-2 with TRBJ2-3; D is uncertain. Per germline, CDR1 WSHSY and CDR2 SAAADI. CDR3 length: 15 residues. Trimming left V 3 bases short and J 4 bases short, with 14 bases between. The CDR3 DNA sequence: TGCGCCAGCAGTGAAACGGGCCGGAAGGCAGATACGCAGTATTTT. Its translation is CASSETGRKADTQYF.

Of note for this clonotype: One end of the junction does not line up with germline, which may come from a read error. The chain recombines TRBV29-1 with TRBJ2-5; D is undetermined. CDR1 is SQVTM and CDR2 is ANQGSEA in the germline V gene. The CDR3 has 9 residues. This CDR3 reads CSALPGGDF. In nucleotides, the CDR3 is TGCAGCGCCCTCCCCGGTGGTGACTTC.

The chain carries TRBV20-1 and TRBJ1-2; the match to TRBD1 covers 7 bases. V was clipped by 4 bases and J by 4 bases; unmatched bases: 12. The CDR3 spans 15 residues. Germline V CDR1 and CDR2: DFQATT, SNEGSKA (reference sequence). This CDR3 is CSAIPLGDSSYGYTF. CDR3 DNA: TGCAGTGCTATACCCCTGGGGGACAGCTCCTATGGCTACACCTTC.

This chain joins TRBV5-6 and TRBJ2-2, with unresolved D. Trimming took 0 bases from V and 2 from J, leaving 5 bases between them. Germline V gives CDR1 SGHDT, CDR2 YYEEEE. The CDR3 spans 14 residues. The CDR3 region has the DNA TGTGCCAGCAGCTTGGCACATAACACCGGGGAGCTGTTTTTT. Translation gives CASSLAHNTGELFF.

The genes are TRBV12-3 or TRBV12-4 and TRBJ1-1; possibly TRBD1 for D (6 bases). V lost 10 bases and J 4 bases, leaving 13 bases between the germline ends. CDR3 length: 12 amino acids. In DNA form, the CDR3 reads TGTGCCATAGGAGGACAGAGCACTGAAGCTTTCTTT. As protein: CAIGGQSTEAFF.

This rearrangement joins TRBV6-5 to TRBJ2-7; 7 bases map to TRBD2. Germline assignment: CDR1 MNHEY and CDR2 SVGAGI. This CDR3 region has 13 residues. V lost 5 bases and J lost 3; bases outside the gene matches: 4. The CDR3 sequence is CASSRGGGYEQYF. The CDR3 region has the DNA TGTGCCAGCAGTCGGGGCGGGGGCTACGAGCAGTACTTC.

A few counts support this clonotype. The chain joins TRBV29-1 to TRBJ1-1, with 7 positions matching TRBD1. From germline, CDR1 is SQVTM and CDR2 ANQGSEA. V shed 6 bases and J 0 bases; nucleotides not matched to a gene: 13. CDR3 length equals 16 residues. CDR3 amino acids: CSVQRDSKALNTEAFF. The CDR3 nucleotides are TGCAGCGTCCAGAGGGACAGTAAAGCCCTGAACACTGAAGCTTTCTTT.

This clonotype showed up just a few times. The chain couples TRBV6-6 to TRBJ1-2, with D perhaps matching TRBD1 (6 bases). The V gene's germline CDR1 is MNHNY and CDR2 SVGAGI (reference sequence). The length of the CDR3 is 13 residues. V was cut by 6 bases and J by 2 bases, with 10 bases left in between. The CDR3 sequence: CASRTGQNYGYTF. For the CDR3, the DNA is TGTGCCAGCAGGACCGGACAGAACTATGGCTACACCTTC.

This clonotype was picked up many times. The chain combines TRBV7-6 with TRBJ1-5; no clear D gene. The CDR3 length is 14 residues. Per germline, CDR1 SGHVS and CDR2 FNYEAQ. The ends were cut back, 1 base at V and 9 bases at J, with 13 bases in the middle. Here the CDR3 reads CASSLEDGRGPQHF. The CDR3 DNA reads as TGTGCCAGCAGCTTAGAGGACGGGCGTGGGCCCCAGCATTTT.

The chain combines TRBV12-3 or TRBV12-4 with TRBJ2-7; D is unclear. Trimming took 2 bases from V and 2 from J, leaving 10 bases between them. The CDR3 extends over 14 amino acids. CDR3 region: CASSLQSRAYEQYF. CDR3 nucleotides: TGTGCCAGCAGTTTACAGTCCAGAGCCTACGAGCAGTACTTC.

This clonotype was detected ten times or more. CDR3 amino acids: CASSLGTGELDTQYF. DNA of the CDR3: TGCGCCAGCAGCCTCGGGACAGGGGAATTGGATACGCAGTATTTT. V gene TRBV4-3 combines with J gene TRBJ2-3; TRBD1 matches at 10 bases. V shed 4 bases, J shed 6 bases, and the junction held 7 bases outside the gene matches. The CDR3 spans 15 residues. The germline V gene has CDR1 LGHNA and CDR2 YSLEER.

The rearrangement links TRBV7-2 to TRBJ2-5, with a weak D call TRBD1 (6 bases). The CDR3 has 17 amino acids. V was shortened by 1 base and J by 5 bases, with 20 bases between the two germline ends. Germline V gene lookup returns CDR1 SGHTA and CDR2 FQGNSA. CDR3 sequence: CASSLGGRGVGIETQYF. DNA for the CDR3: TGTGCCAGCAGCTTAGGGGGCAGGGGAGTGGGTATTGAGACCCAGTACTTC.

The V gene is TRBV5-5, the J gene TRBJ1-2; 7 bases match TRBD1. J was trimmed by 7 bases and V by 1 base; bases with no gene match: 7. Germline V CDR1 and CDR2: SGHKS, YYEKEE (reference sequence). The CDR3 spans 14 residues. In DNA form, the CDR3 reads TGTGCCAGCAGCTTGAACCAGGGGGGGCCTGGCTACACCTTC. Amino acids: CASSLNQGGPGYTF.

This clonotype came up many times. CDR3 sequence reads: CASSADRVYNEQFF. In nucleotides, the CDR3 is TGCGCCAGCAGCGCGGACAGGGTGTACAATGAGCAGTTCTTC. The chain couples TRBV5-1 to TRBJ2-1; 8 bases match TRBD1. CDR1 and CDR2 from the germline V gene are SGHRS and YFSETQ. The J segment lost 4 bases and the V segment lost 4 bases, leaving 4 bases of the junction unmatched. The CDR3 covers 14 residues. Full variable domain (outside the CDR3, taken from reference TRBV5-1 and TRBJ2-1): KAGVTQTPRYLIKTRGQQVTLSCSPISGHRSVSWYQQTPGQGLQFLFEYFSETQRNKGNFPGRFSGRQFSNSRSEMNVSTLELGDSALYLCASSADRVYNEQFFGPGTRLTVL.

The chain has TRBV28 and TRBJ2-7; D perhaps matches TRBD1 (6 bases). CDR3 length equals 15 residues. Looked up from germline, CDR1 is MDHEN and CDR2 is SYDVKM. V lost 8 bases to trimming and J lost 0 bases, with 17 bases between them. CDR3 residues: CASSIGGAGSYEQYV. The CDR3 DNA follows: TGTGCCAGCTCGATAGGGGGTGCCGGCTCCTACGAGCAGTACGTC.

This clonotype was seen only a few times. This sequence joins TRBV2 and TRBJ2-7; D gene ambiguous. This CDR3 is built from 10 residues. The V end lost 8 bases, the J end lost 6 bases, and 8 bases lay between the germline ends. Germline CDR1 and CDR2: SNHLY and FYNNEI. Here the CDR3 reads CASVSVEQYF. CDR3 coding DNA: TGTGCCAGCGTGAGTGTCGAGCAGTACTTC.

This clonotype was detected ten times or more. The CDR3 loop is CASSYGPGRWEQYV. The CDR3 coding sequence is TGTGCCAGCAGTTACGGGCCAGGGCGATGGGAGCAGTACGTC. The chain joins TRBV6-2 or TRBV6-3 to TRBJ2-7; TRBD1 might be the D (5 bases). This CDR3 is built from 14 residues. Trimming cost V 2 bases and J 7 bases, with 15 bases left between them. Germline CDR1 MNHEY, CDR2 SVGEGT.